These T cell receptor beta chains were read from a single sample in a study of blood T cells in healthy people across ages. TCRdb itself ran the 5' RACE reads through MiXCR, one entry per CDR3 protein. Of around 800,000 distinct CDR3 sequences in the sample, around 43% were seen once. Sample: blood. These receptors all come from a man between 60 and 75 years old in good health. Each CDR3 is given with its conserved first and last residue. A D gene is named only where the DNA matches it firmly. Rows may omit the clone size; those that give it use once, few, many or a size class.

abundance | d_gene | j_gene | v_gene | CDR3nt | CDR3aa
many | NA | TRBJ1-2 | TRBV20-1 | TGCAGTGCTACTCCCATGGGGGAGGGCTATGGCTACACCTTC | CSATPMGEGYGYTF
many | TRBD1 | TRBJ1-2 | TRBV4-3 | TGCGCCAGCAGCCAGGGGACAGGGGGCTATGGCTACACCTTC | CASSQGTGGYGYTF
NA | NA | TRBJ2-1 | TRBV7-2 | TGTGCCAGCAGCTTAGAACAGGTACCAGCACGTTTTGAGCAGTTCTTC | CASSLEQVPARFEQFF
few | NA | TRBJ1-4 | TRBV5-4 | TGTGCCAGCAGCTTGAGTCCAACTAATGAAAAACTGTTTTTT | CASSLSPTNEKLFF
NA | NA | TRBJ2-7 | TRBV29-1 | TGCAGCGTTACTCATGGGCAGTCCTACGAGCAGTACTTC | CSVTHGQSYEQYF
many | NA | TRBJ2-6 | TRBV20-1 | TGCAGTGCTAGAGATCTGGGGGCCAACGTCCTGACTTTC | CSARDLGANVLTF
NA | TRBD1 | TRBJ2-7 | TRBV5-1 | TGCGCCAGCAGCTTCGGACAGGGGGCCTCCTACGAGCAGTACTTC | CASSFGQGASYEQYF
few | NA | TRBJ2-1 | TRBV12-3/TRBV12-4 | TGTGCCAGCAGTTTCGTAGGGCTGAATGAGCAGTTCTTC | CASSFVGLNEQFF
few | NA | TRBJ2-3 | TRBV7-2 | TGTGCCAGCAGCTTAACAGTCACAGGAATCACAGATACGCAGTATTTT | CASSLTVTGITDTQYF
NA | NA | TRBJ2-5 | TRBV7-2 | TGTGCCAGCAGCCAATTTACAGGCCTCCTGGGGGAGACCCAGTACTTC | CASSQFTGLLGETQYF
NA | TRBD2 | TRBJ2-7 | TRBV10-3 | TGTGCCATCAGTGAGTCGGCTAGCGGGGGGTACTTC | CAISESASGGYF
NA | TRBD1 | TRBJ2-1 | TRBV5-1 | TGCGCCAGCAGCCTATCCGGACAGGATTACAATGAGCAGTTCTTC | CASSLSGQDYNEQFF
NA | TRBD1 | TRBJ2-1 | TRBV24-1 | TGTGCCACCAGTGGTATACCGGGACAGGGAGACAATGAGCAGTTCTTC | CATSGIPGQGDNEQFF
NA | TRBD1 | TRBJ2-7 | TRBV25-1 | TGTGCCAGCCGATCACAGGGGGCCGACGAGCAGTACTTC | CASRSQGADEQYF
NA | NA | TRBJ2-7 | TRBV7-8 | TGTGCCAGCAGCTCAACCACAAACCTAGGGCGTACCTACGAGCAGTACTTC | CASSSTTNLGRTYEQYF
few | TRBD1 | TRBJ1-6 | TRBV12-3/TRBV12-4 | TGTGCCAGCAGTCCGCGGACAGGGGATAATTCACCCCTCCACTTT | CASSPRTGDNSPLHF
NA | NA | TRBJ1-2 | TRBV9 | TGTGCCAGCAGCGGGACAGACTATGGCTACACCTTC | CASSGTDYGYTF
NA | NA | TRBJ1-4 | TRBV3-1 | TGTGCCACTGGCGATCAAATTGCAACTAATGAAAAATTGTTTTTT | CATGDQIATNEKLFF
few | TRBD2 | TRBJ2-7 | TRBV15 | TGTGCCACCAGCAGAGACAGGGCGGGAGAGACCCGGTACTTC | CATSRDRAGETRYF
NA | NA | TRBJ1-1 | TRBV5-5 | TGTGCCAGCAGCTTCGGGGCTGCGATTCCCCCTGAAGCTTTCTTT | CASSFGAAIPPEAFF
NA | TRBD2 | TRBJ2-7 | TRBV5-1 | TGCGCCAGCAGCCTTAAGGGTGCAAGCGGGGTTTACGAGCAGTACTTC | CASSLKGASGVYEQYF
NA | NA | TRBJ2-5 | TRBV3-1 | TGTGCCAGCAGCTTTGCGGACGGAAGAGAGACCCAGTACTTC | CASSFADGRETQYF
NA | NA | TRBJ1-1 | TRBV4-3 | TGCGCCAGCAGCCAAGGCGCTCTCGAGAACACTGAAGCTTTCTTT | CASSQGALENTEAFF
once | TRBD1 | TRBJ2-5 | TRBV6-5 | TGTGCCAGCATGGCCTTAAACAGGGGAGAGACCCAGTACTTC | CASMALNRGETQYF
few | NA | TRBJ2-3 | TRBV6-5 | TGTGCCAGCAGTTACGGAGGGGGGGCTGGTACGCAGTATTTT | CASSYGGGAGTQYF
NA | NA | TRBJ2-5 | TRBV27 | TGTGCCAGCAGTCAAGGGCTTCCCTACACGGAGACCCAGTACTTC | CASSQGLPYTETQYF
NA | NA | TRBJ2-5 | TRBV20-1 | TGCAGTGCCGCGGACGGCCGAGAGACCCAGTACTTC | CSAADGRETQYF
many | NA | TRBJ2-7 | TRBV12-3/TRBV12-4 | TGTGCCAGCAGTAGGACTGTGCGCGAGCAGTACTTC | CASSRTVREQYF
few | TRBD2 | TRBJ2-3 | TRBV20-1 | TGCAGTGCTAGCGGGGGGTTCACAGATACGCAGTATTTT | CSASGGFTDTQYF
NA | NA | TRBJ2-3 | TRBV5-1 | TGCGCCAGCAGCTTGGAGTTATCTAGCACAGATACGCAGTATTTT | CASSLELSSTDTQYF
NA | NA | TRBJ1-2 | TRBV7-3 | TGTGCCAGCAGCCAAGGCAGGGATGAGGGCCACACCTTC | CASSQGRDEGHTF
once | TRBD1 | TRBJ1-1 | TRBV28 | TGTGCCAGCGGACCCGTTGGAGTATTGAAGGGACAGGGCTTGAACACTGAAGCTTTCTTT | CASGPVGVLKGQGLNTEAFF
NA | NA | TRBJ1-2 | TRBV7-9 | TGTGCCAGCAGCTTAGAGTTGTCCGAAAAGAGTGGCTACACCTTC | CASSLELSEKSGYTF
few | NA | TRBJ2-1 | TRBV4-1 | TGCGCCAGCAGCCAAGAGGCGAGCGGCTCCTACAATGAGCAGTTCTTC | CASSQEASGSYNEQFF
NA | TRBD2 | TRBJ2-2 | TRBV28 | TGTGCCAGCAACCTAGCGGTTTCGAACACCGGGGAGCTGTTTTTT | CASNLAVSNTGELFF
NA | NA | TRBJ2-5 | TRBV6-6 | TGTGCCAGCAGTTACGGGTCGAAGGGGGTCCAAGAGACCCAGTACTTT | CASSYGSKGVQETQYF
NA | NA | TRBJ2-3 | TRBV6-2/TRBV6-3 | TGTGCCAGCAGAGATCAGGGGCGGACGGATACGCAGTATTTT | CASRDQGRTDTQYF
NA | TRBD2 | TRBJ2-5 | TRBV7-2 | TGTGCCAGCAGCTTAGCACTAGCGGGGCGACAAGAGACCCAGTACTTC | CASSLALAGRQETQYF
NA | TRBD1 | TRBJ1-5 | TRBV6-1 | TGTGCCAGCAGTGGCGCCGGGACAGGGCAGCAGCCCCAGCATTTT | CASSGAGTGQQPQHF
few | NA | TRBJ2-3 | TRBV7-2 | TGTGCCAGCAGGAGACCGGGACTCCCCACAGATACGCAGTATTTT | CASRRPGLPTDTQYF
few | TRBD2 | TRBJ2-5 | TRBV7-9 | TGTGCCAGCAGCCTGATGAGACTAGCGGGGGGCCCTCAAGAGACCCAGTACTTC | CASSLMRLAGGPQETQYF
few | NA | TRBJ1-4 | TRBV29-1 | TGCAGCGTTGGAGGGGGGAGTGAAAAACTGTTTTTT | CSVGGGSEKLFF
few | TRBD1 | TRBJ1-6 | TRBV27 | TGTGCCAGCACCTTGACAGGGGGGAATTCACCCCTCCACTTT | CASTLTGGNSPLHF
NA | NA | TRBJ1-2 | TRBV21-1 | TGTGCCAGCAGCAGGGCAGGGGGTGGCTACACCTTC | CASSRAGGGYTF
NA | NA | TRBJ2-1 | TRBV30 | TGTGCCTGGGCCGGGGGGGACAGATACAATGAGCAGTTCTTC | CAWAGGDRYNEQFF
once | NA | TRBJ2-2 | TRBV6-6 | TGTGCCAGCAGGCAGGGTGGGACCGGGGAGCTGTTTTTT | CASRQGGTGELFF
NA | TRBD1 | TRBJ2-1 | TRBV14 | TGTGCCAGCAGCCCTCTGATGAGGGGGCACAATGAGCAGTTCTTC | CASSPLMRGHNEQFF
NA | TRBD2 | TRBJ2-1 | TRBV7-2 | TGTGCCAGCAGCGGAAGCGGGAGGGCCGGGGATGAGCAGTTCTTC | CASSGSGRAGDEQFF
few | NA | TRBJ1-6 | TRBV30 | TGTGCCTGGAGTCCACCGCGGGGCGCGGGTTCACCCCTCCACTTT | CAWSPPRGAGSPLHF
many | NA | TRBJ2-7 | TRBV13 | TGTGCCAGCAGCTACACAGGCGGAATCTACGAGCAGTACTTC | CASSYTGGIYEQYF
NA | NA | TRBJ2-7 | TRBV7-9 | TGTGCCAGCACCGTGGGGGGACACGAGCAGTACTTC | CASTVGGHEQYF
NA | TRBD1 | TRBJ1-2 | TRBV7-8 | TGTGCCAGCAGCTCGACAGGGACTAACTATGGCTACACCTTC | CASSSTGTNYGYTF
NA | TRBD1 | TRBJ2-2 | TRBV28 | TGTGCCAGCAGAACCGGGACAGAGAACACCGGGGAGCTGTTTTTT | CASRTGTENTGELFF
NA | TRBD2 | TRBJ2-5 | TRBV3-1 | TGTGCCAGCAGCCGAGGACTAGCGGTACAAGAGACCCAGTACTTC | CASSRGLAVQETQYF